Below, 13 T cell receptor beta chains from the same sample are listed, as sequenced in a study of blood T cell repertoires in COVID-19 (dated by TCRdb to about 2020). Receptors were amplified or captured by the immunoSEQ multiplex PCR assay. Imported from immuneACCESS, the table was reduced by TCRdb to in-frame sequences with V and J called. These copies leave out some clones; in studies compared against another copy, an unresolved V gene accounts for under half, and the cause of the remainder is not known. The sample records 70,000 or so clones, 88% of which are singletons. Together, the top ten hold roughly 1.5% of the sample. The sequencing input was peripheral blood. These receptors were taken from a human donor in a cohort sampled during active COVID-19.

This chain uses TRBV6-5 with TRBJ2-5; TRBD2 aligns across 9 bases. V shed 2 bases and J 5 bases; nucleotides not matched to a gene: 0. CDR3 length equals 13 residues. The germline V gene has CDR1 MNHEY and CDR2 SVGAGI. The CDR3 loop reads CASSYSGGETQYF. The CDR3 DNA is TGTGCCAGCAGTTACAGCGGGGGGGAGACCCAGTACTTC.

This chain uses TRBV5-1 with TRBJ2-1; 8 bases match TRBD2. This CDR3 has 16 amino acids. Germline V lookup: CDR1 SGHRS, CDR2 YFSETQ. V trimming: 1 base; J trimming: 2 bases; junction bases outside the gene matches: 5. The CDR3 bases are TGCGCCAGCAGCTTGTACGCGGGAGGCCCCTACAATGAGCAGTTCTTC. Residues: CASSLYAGGPYNEQFF.

The chain combines TRBV20-1 with TRBJ2-5, with TRBD2 identical over 12 bases. Germline loops: CDR1 DFQATT, CDR2 SNEGSKA (reference sequence). V lost 3 bases and J lost 5; bases outside the gene matches: 16. The CDR3 is made up of 18 amino acids. In DNA form, the CDR3 reads TGCAGTGCTAGTCCCACCATCGGACTAGCGGGATCTTGGGAGACCCAGTACTTC. It specifies CSASPTIGLAGSWETQYF.

The chain combines TRBV5-6 with TRBJ2-2; TRBD2 is a possible D gene (5 bases). V dropped 2 bases and J dropped 4 bases, with 9 bases sitting between them. The CDR3 contains 14 residues. Germline V gene data show CDR1 as SGHDT and CDR2 as YYEEEE. The CDR3 nucleotides read TGTGCCAGCAGCTTTCGGGATGGCACCGGGGAGCTGTTTTTT. Its protein product is CASSFRDGTGELFF.

The J gene is TRBJ2-7, the V gene TRBV5-4, with TRBD1 identical over 8 bases. The germline V gene encodes CDR1 SGHNT and CDR2 YYREEE (reference sequence). V was pared by 7 bases and J by 0 bases, with 0 bases of the junction left unmatched. The CDR3 runs 12 residues. CDR3 protein: CASGQGSYEQYF. The CDR3 region has the DNA TGTGCCAGCGGACAGGGCTCCTACGAGCAGTACTTC. The entire variable domain, with the rest obtained from reference TRBV5-4 and TRBJ2-7, is as follows: ETGVTQSPTHLIKTRGQQVTLRCSSQSGHNTVSWYQQALGQGPQFIFQYYREEENGRGNFPPRFSGLQFPNYSSELNVNALELDDSALYLCASGQGSYEQYFGPGTRLTVT.

The rearrangement uses TRBV7-6 and TRBJ2-7; D is undetermined. CDR1 and CDR2 from the germline V gene are SGHVS and FNYEAQ. Deletions cut 5 bases from V and 4 bases from J, with 12 bases between. The CDR3 covers 13 residues. CDR3 residues: CASSQLEIYEQYF. Here the CDR3 DNA reads TGTGCCAGCAGCCAGTTGGAGATTTACGAGCAGTACTTC. The whole variable domain, remainder taken from reference TRBV7-6 and TRBJ2-7, is GAGVSQSPRYKVTKRGQDVALRCDPISGHVSLYWYRQALGQGPEFLTYFNYEAQQDKSGLPNDRFSAERPEGSISTLTIQRTEQRDSAMYRCASSQLEIYEQYFGPGTRLTVT.

J is TRBJ1-2 and V is TRBV7-9, with D possibly being TRBD1 (5 bases). The CDR3 runs to 14 residues. In germline, CDR1 is SEHNR, CDR2 FQNEAQ (reference sequence). Trimming shortened V by 1 base and J by 8 bases, and 14 bases separated the two germline ends. The CDR3 protein is CASSLGSGYLGYTF. DNA of the CDR3: TGTGCCAGCAGCTTAGGTTCAGGGTACCTCGGCTACACCTTC.

The rearrangement joins TRBV6-5 to TRBJ1-4; D gene unclear. Looked up from germline, CDR1 is MNHEY and CDR2 is SVGAGI. The germline V and J ends were trimmed by 10 bases and 0 bases, with 12 bases remaining between them. The CDR3 sequence is 14 residues long. The CDR3 DNA reads TGTGCCATCCGACCCGGGACAACTAATGAAAAACTGTTTTTT. It codes for CAIRPGTTNEKLFF.

V is TRBV24-1 and J is TRBJ2-1; 11 positions match TRBD2. Germline values: CDR1 KGHDR, CDR2 SFDVKD. Trimming at V came to 7 bases and at J to 6 bases, leaving 7 bases not matched to a gene. This CDR3 is built from 15 residues. The CDR3 DNA sequence: TGTGCCACCAGCTTTAGCGGGAGGGCCGCCAATGAGCAGTTCTTC. This sequence encodes CATSFSGRAANEQFF.

V and J are TRBV9 and TRBJ2-1; TRBD1 matches at 7 bases. Germline values: CDR1 SGDLS, CDR2 YYNGEE. CDR3 length: 14 residues. Losses at the gene ends were 3 bases for V and 1 base for J; bases not matched to a gene: 1. CDR3 protein: CASSGDSSYNEQFF. The CDR3 DNA sequence: TGTGCCAGCAGCGGGGACAGTTCCTACAATGAGCAGTTCTTC. Using reference TRBV9 and TRBJ2-1 for the parts outside the CDR3, the full variable domain is DSGVTQTPKHLITATGQRVTLRCSPRSGDLSVYWYQQSLDQGLQFLIQYYNGEERAKGNILERFSAQQFPDLHSELNLSSLELGDSALYFCASSGDSSYNEQFFGPGTRLTVL.

The chain couples TRBV28 to TRBJ2-3; 9 nucleotides match TRBD2. Germline CDR1 and CDR2: MDHEN and SYDVKM. V shed 5 bases, J shed 3 bases, and the junction held 15 bases outside the gene matches. CDR3 size: 18 residues. The CDR3 reads CASSRGRIAGDMTDTQYF. The CDR3 DNA reads TGTGCCAGCAGTAGGGGAAGGATAGCGGGAGATATGACAGATACGCAGTATTTT.

J is TRBJ2-1 and V is TRBV24-1, with 11 bases matching TRBD2. Germline lookup yields CDR1 KGHDR and CDR2 SFDVKD. V lost 2 bases to trimming and J lost 7 bases; unmatched junction nucleotides: 3. The CDR3 has 15 amino acids. Here the CDR3 DNA reads TGTGCCACCAGTGATTCGTCTAGCGGGAGGAATGAGCAGTTCTTC. It codes for CATSDSSSGRNEQFF.

The chain carries TRBV2 and TRBJ2-5; 10 nucleotides agree with TRBD2. The V segment lost 6 bases and the J segment 5 bases; nucleotides outside the gene matches: 9. The germline V gene encodes CDR1 SNHLY and CDR2 FYNNEI. The CDR3 loop spans 15 amino acids. CDR3 sequence reads: CASREGAGGIETQYF. The CDR3, as DNA: TGTGCCAGCAGGGAGGGAGCGGGAGGGATTGAGACCCAGTACTTC.